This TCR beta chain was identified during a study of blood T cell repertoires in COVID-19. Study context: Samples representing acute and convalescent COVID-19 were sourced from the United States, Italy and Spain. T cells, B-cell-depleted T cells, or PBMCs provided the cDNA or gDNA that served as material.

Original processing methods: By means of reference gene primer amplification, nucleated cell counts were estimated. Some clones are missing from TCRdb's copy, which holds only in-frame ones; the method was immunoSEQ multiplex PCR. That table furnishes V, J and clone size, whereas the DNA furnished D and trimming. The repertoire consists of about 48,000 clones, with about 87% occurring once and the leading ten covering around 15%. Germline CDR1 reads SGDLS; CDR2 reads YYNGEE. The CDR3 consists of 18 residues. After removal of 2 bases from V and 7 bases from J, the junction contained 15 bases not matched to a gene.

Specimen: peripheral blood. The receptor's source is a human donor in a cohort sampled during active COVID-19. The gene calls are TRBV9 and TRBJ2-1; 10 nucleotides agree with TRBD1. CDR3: CASSVPSGGTGDVNEQFF. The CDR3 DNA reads TGTGCCAGCAGCGTTCCTTCGGGGGGGACAGGGGACGTGAATGAGCAGTTCTTC.